This T cell receptor (beta chain) was sequenced for a study of sequential checkpoint blockade in melanoma. Study-level information: After both sequences, patients received maintenance nivolumab. Under 25 patients had matched tumor biopsies before treatment and at week 13 after nivolumab or ipilimumab alone. Study-wide results and limits: Patients with week-13 increases in T-cell fraction and clonality benefited about 30 times more often.

Relative to its sample, this clone is medium-sized. Its antigen is undetermined. Sequencing was performed with immunoSEQ multiplex PCR; in TCRdb, only in-frame clones are kept and a portion is missing. The repertoire has about 2,400 clones, 19% of them found once; the top ten carry approximately 17%. Documented treatment: randomized to nivolumab then ipilimumab (arm A) or the reverse (arm B). The specimen comprised tumor tissue (inferred from file names), sampled from a patient given nivolumab and ipilimumab in sequence. The sequence came from a human donor with melanoma.

CDR3 DNA sequence: TGTGCCAGCAGCTTAGGCAACTCGAACACCGGGGAGCTGTTTTTT. Protein product: CASSLGNSNTGELFF. V is TRBV11-3 and J is TRBJ2-2; D is undetermined. Per germline, CDR1 SGHNT and CDR2 YENEEA. V lost 1 base and J 0 bases, leaving 6 bases between the germline ends. This CDR3 is built from 15 residues.